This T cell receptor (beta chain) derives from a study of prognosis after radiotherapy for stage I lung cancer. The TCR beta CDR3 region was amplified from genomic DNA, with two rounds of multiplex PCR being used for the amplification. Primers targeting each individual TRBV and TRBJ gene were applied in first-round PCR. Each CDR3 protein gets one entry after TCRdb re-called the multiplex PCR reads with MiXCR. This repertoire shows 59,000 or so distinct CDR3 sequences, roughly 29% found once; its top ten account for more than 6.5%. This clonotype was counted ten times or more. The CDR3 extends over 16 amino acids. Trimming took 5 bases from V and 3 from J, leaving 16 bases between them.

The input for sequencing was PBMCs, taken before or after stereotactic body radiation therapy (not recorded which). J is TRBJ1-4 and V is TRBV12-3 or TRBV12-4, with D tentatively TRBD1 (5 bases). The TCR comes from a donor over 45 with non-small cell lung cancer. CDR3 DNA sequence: TGTGCCAGCAGTCCCCGGGGTGCAGGGTCTAATGAAAAACTGTTTTTT. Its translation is CASSPRGAGSNEKLFF.